The present T cell receptor (beta chain) was sequenced within a study of human CD8 memory T cell subsets. Study observations and caveats: Minimally overlapping with each other were the repertoires of precursor exhausted and stem-like memory T cells. The sequencing covered T cell receptor beta chains alone.

UMI-labeled 5' RACE was used, and it produced the TCR beta libraries. In the original analysis: Functional CDR3 beta clonotypes, numbering between roughly 2,800 and 20,000, were present in each TCR beta library. For each CDR3 protein, TCRdb gives one entry from its re-call of the 5' RACE reads, without DNA. The V and J calls reflect TCRdb's pipeline rather than the authors' work. The sample totals 17,000 or so distinct CDR3 sequences. About this clonotype itself: As yet, its antigen is unknown.

The germline V gene has CDR1 SGHVS and CDR2 FNYEAQ. This CDR3 is built from 19 residues. Enrichment for total CD8+ T cells was performed by negative magnetic separation. The receptor was derived from a human donor in good health. The chain is built from TRBV7-6 and TRBJ2-2; the TCRdb call, TRBD1, lacks DNA for checking. The sequenced sample consisted of CD8+ stem-like memory T cells (TSCM and TCM) sorted from PBMCs. The subset was: stem-like memory CD8 T cells (TSTEM), CCR7+ PD-1- TIGIT-. The CDR3 here is CASSLAPPGRQGRAGELFF.